This T cell receptor (beta chain) was profiled in a study of CD8 T cells in ankylosing spondylitis. General study results and limits: Blood of patients with ankylosing spondylitis appeared to be characterized by a TCR beta motif of several highly homologous variants. Disease-associated clonotypes exhibited CD8+ identity and were relatively infrequent in peripheral blood. According to the report, clones linked to the disease were significantly enriched in matched synovial fluid samples taken from ankylosing spondylitis patients.

TCRdb reprocessed the 5' RACE reads via MiXCR and lists one record per CDR3 protein. The sample records 200,000 to 300,000 distinct CDR3 sequences, roughly 32% being singletons. CDR3 length equals 15 residues. In germline, CDR1 is DFQATT, CDR2 SNEGSKA (reference sequence). Trimming shortened V by 3 bases and J by 2 bases, and 14 bases separated the two germline ends. Regarding this clonotype: The target antigen is unknown.

The sequence derives from a male donor with ankylosing spondylitis or in good health (not recorded which). The chain links TRBV20-1 to TRBJ2-1; D gene ambiguous. Source material: blood, either unsorted or a sorted T cell fraction (not recorded which). CDR3 amino acids: CSARGNIKAYNEQFF. The CDR3 DNA reads TGCAGTGCTAGGGGGAACATTAAAGCCTACAATGAGCAGTTCTTC.